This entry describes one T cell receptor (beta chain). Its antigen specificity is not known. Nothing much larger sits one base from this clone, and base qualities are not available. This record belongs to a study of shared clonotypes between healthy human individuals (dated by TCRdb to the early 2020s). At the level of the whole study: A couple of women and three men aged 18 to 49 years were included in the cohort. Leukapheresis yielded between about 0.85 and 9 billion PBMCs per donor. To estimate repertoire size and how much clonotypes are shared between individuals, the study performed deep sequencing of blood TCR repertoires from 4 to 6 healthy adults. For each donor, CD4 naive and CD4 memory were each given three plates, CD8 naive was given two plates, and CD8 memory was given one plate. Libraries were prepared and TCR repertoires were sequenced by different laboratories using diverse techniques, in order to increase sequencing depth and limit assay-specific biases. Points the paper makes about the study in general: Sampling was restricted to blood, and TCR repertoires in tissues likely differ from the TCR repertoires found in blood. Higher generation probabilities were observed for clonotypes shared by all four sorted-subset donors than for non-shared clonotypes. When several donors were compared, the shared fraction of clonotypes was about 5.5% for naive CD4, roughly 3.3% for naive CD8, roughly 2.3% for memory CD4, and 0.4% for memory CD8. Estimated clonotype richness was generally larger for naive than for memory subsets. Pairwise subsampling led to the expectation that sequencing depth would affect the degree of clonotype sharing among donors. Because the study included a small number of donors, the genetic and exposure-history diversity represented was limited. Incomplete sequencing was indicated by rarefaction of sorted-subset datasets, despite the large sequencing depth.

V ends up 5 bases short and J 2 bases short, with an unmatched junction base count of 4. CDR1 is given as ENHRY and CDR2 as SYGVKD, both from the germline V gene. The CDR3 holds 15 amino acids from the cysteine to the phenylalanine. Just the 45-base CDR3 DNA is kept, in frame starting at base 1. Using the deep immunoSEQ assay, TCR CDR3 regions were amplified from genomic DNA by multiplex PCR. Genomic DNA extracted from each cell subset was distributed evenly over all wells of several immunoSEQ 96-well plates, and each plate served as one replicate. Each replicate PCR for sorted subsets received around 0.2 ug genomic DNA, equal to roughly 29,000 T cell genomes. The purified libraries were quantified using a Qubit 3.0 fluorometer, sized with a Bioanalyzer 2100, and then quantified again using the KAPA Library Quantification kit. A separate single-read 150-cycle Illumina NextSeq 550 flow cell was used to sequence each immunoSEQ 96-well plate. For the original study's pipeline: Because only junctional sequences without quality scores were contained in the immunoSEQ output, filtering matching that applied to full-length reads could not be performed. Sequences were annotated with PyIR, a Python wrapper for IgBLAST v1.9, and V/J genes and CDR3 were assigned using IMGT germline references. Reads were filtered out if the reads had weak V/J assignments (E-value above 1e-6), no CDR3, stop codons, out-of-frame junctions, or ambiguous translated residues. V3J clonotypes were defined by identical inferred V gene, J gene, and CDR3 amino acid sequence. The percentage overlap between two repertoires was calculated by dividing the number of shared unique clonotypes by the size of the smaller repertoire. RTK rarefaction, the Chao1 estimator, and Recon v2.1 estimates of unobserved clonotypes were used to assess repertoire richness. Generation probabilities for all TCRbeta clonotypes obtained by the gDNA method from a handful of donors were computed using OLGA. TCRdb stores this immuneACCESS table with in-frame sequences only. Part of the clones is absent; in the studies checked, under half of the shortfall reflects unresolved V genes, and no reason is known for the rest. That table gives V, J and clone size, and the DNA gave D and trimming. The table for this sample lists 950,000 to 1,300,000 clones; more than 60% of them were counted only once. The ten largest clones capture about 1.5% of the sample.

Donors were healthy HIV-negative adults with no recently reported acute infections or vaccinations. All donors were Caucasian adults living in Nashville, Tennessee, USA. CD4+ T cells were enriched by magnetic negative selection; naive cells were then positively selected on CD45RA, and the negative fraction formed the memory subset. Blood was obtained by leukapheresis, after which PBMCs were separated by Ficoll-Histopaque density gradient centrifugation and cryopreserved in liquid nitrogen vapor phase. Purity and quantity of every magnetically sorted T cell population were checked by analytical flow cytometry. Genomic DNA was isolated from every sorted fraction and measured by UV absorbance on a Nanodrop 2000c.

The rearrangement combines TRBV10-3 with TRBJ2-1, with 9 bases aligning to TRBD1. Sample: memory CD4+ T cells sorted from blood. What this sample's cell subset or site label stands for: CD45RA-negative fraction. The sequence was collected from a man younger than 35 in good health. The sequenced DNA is TGTGCCATCAGTAGGGACAGGGCGGCCTACAATGAGCAGTTCTTC. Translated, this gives CAISRDRAAYNEQFF.